These T cell receptor beta chains were read from a single sample in a study of T cells in Graves' hyperthyroidism and ophthalmopathy. Using its own MiXCR run on the multiplex PCR reads, TCRdb lists one record per CDR3 protein. The sample shows 650,000 to 800,000 distinct CDR3 sequences, less than 45% of them seen only once. The specimen was peripheral blood or thyroid tissue (not recorded which). All receptors derive from an adult man with Graves' disease, either hyperthyroidism or ophthalmopathy (not recorded which). CDR3s include the opening cysteine and the closing phenylalanine or tryptophan. The D gene is left open where the match is weak. Not every row has a clone size; where given, it reads once, few, many or a size class.

TRBJ1-2 | - | few | TRBV10-3 | CAISGSGGYTF | TGTGCCATCAGTGGCAGTGGCGGCTACACCTTC
TRBJ1-2 | TRBD1 | - | TRBV20-1 | CSAREQGTDGYTF | TGCAGTGCGCGGGAACAGGGGACCGATGGCTACACCTTC
TRBJ1-1 | - | many | TRBV10-3 | CAISETDNTEAFF | TGTGCCATCAGTGAAACGGACAACACTGAAGCTTTCTTT
TRBJ1-1 | - | - | TRBV7-6 | CASSFSRAEAFF | TGTGCCAGCAGTTTCTCCCGCGCGGAAGCTTTCTTT
TRBJ1-5 | - | - | TRBV20-1 | CSATDRVNSNQPQHF | TGCAGTGCTACTGACAGAGTAAATAGCAATCAGCCCCAGCATTTT
TRBJ2-6 | - | once | TRBV24-1 | CATSDFGSPSGANVLTF | TGTGCCACCAGTGATTTCGGGTCCCCCTCTGGGGCCAACGTCCTGACTTTC
TRBJ2-7 | - | many | TRBV29-1 | CSVEMADGSYEQYF | TGCAGCGTTGAGATGGCGGACGGCTCCTACGAGCAGTACTTC
TRBJ1-2 | - | - | TRBV2 | CASSEFRALSYTF | TGTGCCAGCAGTGAGTTCAGGGCCCTTAGCTACACCTTC
TRBJ1-2 | - | many | TRBV7-9 | CASSRAVEQRNYGYTF | TGTGCCAGCAGCCGAGCAGTGGAGCAGAGAAACTATGGCTACACCTTC
TRBJ1-1 | TRBD1 | - | TRBV2 | CASRTGGITEAFF | TGTGCCAGTAGAACAGGGGGTATCACTGAAGCTTTCTTT
TRBJ1-1 | TRBD1 | many | TRBV5-1 | CASSLPTGWNTEAFF | TGCGCCAGCAGCTTACCGACAGGGTGGAACACTGAAGCTTTCTTT
TRBJ2-5 | - | many | TRBV24-1 | CATSGSVRETQYF | TGTGCCACCAGTGGGTCAGTTCGAGAGACCCAGTACTTC
TRBJ1-1 | - | - | TRBV29-1 | CSLAQEADTEAFF | TGCAGCTTGGCCCAGGAGGCGGACACTGAAGCTTTCTTT